This is a list of T cell receptor beta chains from one sample in a study of T cell responses to AZD1222 COVID-19 vaccine. Measured with immunoSEQ multiplex PCR; TCRdb has only the in-frame clones, and not every one. The table lists 95,000 to 150,000 clones, over 75% of them singletons, with around 3.3% in the top ten. The sample in question was peripheral blood, obtained on day 0 of AZD1222 vaccination. All receptors come from an adult in good health. Both conserved end residues are part of each CDR3. The D gene is left open where the match is weak. The size field is filled for only some rows; it gives once, few, many or a size class.

clone_size	j_call	d_call	v_call	cdr3_nt	cdr3_aa
NA	TRBJ2-6	NA	TRBV5-6	TGTGCCAGCAGCTTGGGGGGCTCTGGGGCCAACGTCCTGACTTTC	CASSLGGSGANVLTF
NA	TRBJ1-3	TRBD1	TRBV4-1	TGCGCCAGCAGCCAAGTCGGTGACAGGGTGTCCGGAAACACCATATATTTT	CASSQVGDRVSGNTIYF
NA	TRBJ2-7	NA	TRBV7-2	TGTGCCAGCAGAGGGCCAGGGTATTCCGGGCAGTACTTC	CASRGPGYSGQYF
NA	TRBJ2-2	TRBD1	TRBV24-1	TGTGCCACCAGTGAACAGGGGGAGGTAGCGCTGTTTTTT	CATSEQGEVALFF
NA	TRBJ1-2	NA	TRBV30	TGTGCCTTTTTTCGACGGACTAACTATGGCTACACCTTC	CAFFRRTNYGYTF
NA	TRBJ2-3	TRBD2	TRBV4-2	TGTGCCAGCAGCCAACAGGTAGCGGGGGGCACAGATACGCAGTATTTT	CASSQQVAGGTDTQYF
NA	TRBJ2-1	NA	TRBV29-1	TGCAGCGTCGCCGGACATCTTGGGCAAGGGAATGAGCAGTTCTTC	CSVAGHLGQGNEQFF
NA	TRBJ2-7	TRBD1	TRBV28	TGTGCCAGCAGTCTGACAGGGACCACCTACGAGCAGTACTTC	CASSLTGTTYEQYF
NA	TRBJ1-2	NA	TRBV6-6	TGTGCCAGCAAGGAGGGGGATGGCTACACCTTC	CASKEGDGYTF
NA	TRBJ1-1	NA	TRBV7-9	TGTGCCAGCAGCCCGCTCTGGGGGTTAGATACTGAAGCTTTCTTT	CASSPLWGLDTEAFF
NA	TRBJ1-4	NA	TRBV21-1	TGTGCCAGCAGTCCAGGGCAGGTGTTTCGATCTAATGAAAAACTGTTTTTT	CASSPGQVFRSNEKLFF
NA	TRBJ1-5	NA	TRBV5-6	TGTGCCAGCAGCTTCTCGCGGGACACGGGATTACCCTTCAATCAGCCCCAGCATTTT	CASSFSRDTGLPFNQPQHF
few	TRBJ1-1	NA	TRBV6-5	TGTGCCAGCAGTCGGGTCATGAACACTGAAGCTTTCTTT	CASSRVMNTEAFF
NA	TRBJ1-4	NA	TRBV5-1	TGCGCCAGCAGCTTAACCGGGACGAACGAAAAACTGTTTTTT	CASSLTGTNEKLFF
NA	TRBJ1-4	NA	TRBV7-8	TGTGCCAGCAGCTTGGGCAGGGGCCTTAATGAAAAACTGTTTTTT	CASSLGRGLNEKLFF
NA	TRBJ2-5	NA	TRBV5-4	TGTGCCAGCAGCTTCGGGGGAACAGAGACCCAGTACTTC	CASSFGGTETQYF
NA	TRBJ2-7	TRBD1	TRBV27	TGTGCCAGCAGCGGAACAGGGGGCCCCTACGAGCAGTACTTC	CASSGTGGPYEQYF
NA	TRBJ2-7	NA	TRBV6-2/TRBV6-3	TGTGCCAGCAGCCTCCGGGTCCTACGAGAGCAGTACTTC	CASSLRVLREQYF
NA	TRBJ2-3	NA	TRBV3-1/TRBV3-2	TGTGCCAGCAGCCAGCGACAAGGCACAGATACGCAGTATTTT	CASSQRQGTDTQYF
NA	TRBJ1-1	NA	TRBV21-1	TGTGCCAGCAGCACTCCCGACCGCAGGGCGAACACTGAAGCTTTCTTT	CASSTPDRRANTEAFF
NA	TRBJ1-5	NA	TRBV30	TGTGCCTGGAGTCCTAGGGGGAGTCAGCCCCAGCATTTT	CAWSPRGSQPQHF
NA	TRBJ2-5	TRBD1	TRBV6-5	TGTGCCAGCAGTCGCTCACAGGGGGCAGAGGAGACCCAGTACTTC	CASSRSQGAEETQYF